This T cell receptor beta chain was found in a study of cytomegalovirus exposure and HLA in healthy donors. The V gene's germline CDR1 is MDHEN and CDR2 SYDVKM. This CDR3 has 12 amino acids. The PCR used 60 Vbeta and 13 Jbeta primers. This table comes from immunoSEQ multiplex PCR, and its TCRdb copy is limited to in-frame clones, with some not included. This table has about 180,000 clones, 82% appearing once. With regard to this clone: Its specificity is not known. The junction and the germline gene differ at one end; a read error may be behind it.

Study-level results: As a later analysis showed, several of the most significant clusters appeared to be linked to common viral pathogens.

The rearrangement joins TRBV28 to TRBJ1-5; 10 nucleotides match TRBD1. This clonotype was sampled from a man in his forties in good health and CMV-seronegative. What was sequenced was PBMCs. The CDR3 DNA reads as TGTGCCAGCAGTCTGGGACAGGGGATCGGGTATTTT. Residues: CASSLGQGIGYF.